This T cell receptor (beta chain) is drawn from a study of blood T cell repertoires in COVID-19. In the study overall: Samples representing acute and convalescent COVID-19 were sourced from the United States, Italy and Spain. The analysed material was cDNA or gDNA that came from T cells, B-cell-depleted T cells, or PBMCs.

Per the original data handling: Nucleated cell counts were estimated from reference gene primer amplification. TCRdb's table, derived via immunoSEQ multiplex PCR, lists solely in-frame clones and lacks some. That table gives V, J and clone size, and the DNA gave D and trimming. The repertoire holds under 350,000 clones, with about 85% as singletons. The CDR3 is 16 amino acids. Germline assignment: CDR1 MNHNY and CDR2 SVGAGI (reference sequence). Trimming took 4 bases from V and 4 from J, leaving 17 bases between them. Sequencing was done on a sample of peripheral blood. The chain is built from TRBV6-6 and TRBJ1-3; D might be TRBD1 (5 bases). The receptor was derived from a human donor in a cohort sampled during active COVID-19. CDR3 DNA: TGTGCCAGCAGTTCCTTGGGGGGAAATCAGGGAAACACCATATATTTT. It is translated as CASSSLGGNQGNTIYF.